The clone carrying this TCR beta chain was counted a few times. Time point here: patch test 1, 2 weeks after DPC sensitization. Treatment described: therapeutic diphenylcyclopropenone sensitization with weekly scalp DPC. These data originate in a study of human T cells and chemical hapten exposure. A single record per CDR3 protein comes from TCRdb applying MiXCR to the RACE reads. The top ten hold roughly 8% of the sample, which has some 340,000 distinct CDR3 sequences, roughly 6.9% seen once. The starting material was whole blood, obtained in connection with sensitization to the hapten diphenylcyclopropenone (DPC). The TCR was taken from a woman aged 18-30 years with alopecia areata. Some clones in this sample may be carry-over from other donors' samples.

CDR3 amino acids: CASSPKGVQRETQYF. CDR3 sequence (DNA): TGCGCCAGCAGCCCAAAAGGGGTCCAAAGAGAGACCCAGTACTTC. This chain connects TRBV5-1 to TRBJ2-5; D may be TRBD1 (5 bases). The CDR3 covers 15 residues. Germline-derived CDR1 and CDR2 are SGHRS and YFSETQ. V was pared by 4 bases and J by 4 bases, with 17 bases between.